Listed below are T cell receptor beta chains from one sample, sequenced in a study of cytomegalovirus exposure and HLA in healthy donors. The method was immunoSEQ multiplex PCR; TCRdb's version includes in-frame clones alone and lacks a portion of them. The table records 100,000 or so clones, about 81% of them present only once. The sequenced sample consisted of PBMCs. The receptors originated from a middle-aged man in good health and CMV-seronegative. Both conserved end residues are part of each CDR3.

v_call	j_call	cdr3_aa
TRBV5-5	TRBJ2-1	CASSIGGRDTYNEQFF
TRBV5-6	TRBJ1-1	CASSFSTEAFF
TRBV29-1	TRBJ2-4	CSVETGNIQYF
TRBV10-1	TRBJ1-1	CASSDDRDRDRLRTEAFF
TRBV5-1	TRBJ1-5	CASSLTRDRSNQPQHF
TRBV19	TRBJ1-2	CASSSSTGGWGYTF
TRBV7-7	TRBJ1-5	CASSLSRGNQPQHF
TRBV2	TRBJ2-2	CASSKQGLNTGELFF
TRBV11-2	TRBJ2-1	CASSFVGGSFEQFF
TRBV5-4	TRBJ2-6	CASSLGEQGSPSGANVLTF
TRBV5-5	TRBJ1-5	CASSLAGFNQPQHF
TRBV2	TRBJ2-4	CASSPGDLTNIQYF
TRBV28	TRBJ2-5	CASSLIAGGFSGETQYF
TRBV19	TRBJ2-1	CASSMAGLVQFF
TRBV10-1	TRBJ2-2	CASSDSGRGENTGELFF
TRBV5-6	TRBJ1-1	CASSLVAGYDEAFF
TRBV29-1	TRBJ2-1	CSVDRQGVGEQFF
TRBV7-2	TRBJ1-2	CASSLAPGTGDGYTF
TRBV9	TRBJ1-3	CASSGGSPFISGNTIYF
TRBV2	TRBJ2-7	CASSLGTASYEQYF
TRBV6-5	TRBJ2-5	CASSSQETQYF
TRBV2	TRBJ1-5	CASKGQIDSNQPQHF
TRBV5-4	TRBJ1-1	CASSFLRGGEGPNTEAFF
TRBV13	TRBJ2-1	CASSPRVEGGKNEQFF
TRBV2	TRBJ2-5	CASRRDSQETQYF
TRBV19	TRBJ2-3	CASSSPSGGGFGGTDTQYF
TRBV28	TRBJ1-1	CAIRGRLEAFF
TRBV10-1	TRBJ2-3	CASSDVHRGSPDTQYF
TRBV27	TRBJ2-2	CASSPPSAGGRGTGELFF
TRBV19	TRBJ1-1	CASSIATYTEAFF
TRBV19	TRBJ1-2	CASSPVRPGQQKSSNYGYTF
TRBV7-6	TRBJ2-1	CASSSQTSSNEQFF
TRBV4-3	TRBJ2-6	CASSQGLSGAGSGANVLTF
TRBV28	TRBJ1-2	CASNLSGHYGYTF
TRBV5-1	TRBJ2-1	CASSLGGTAAYNEQFF
TRBV4-1	TRBJ2-5	CASSQGFGGGASETQYF
TRBV28	TRBJ1-2	CASSLKGYGYTF
TRBV6-5	TRBJ2-5	CASSQHDRAPETQYF
TRBV7-6	TRBJ1-4	CASSLVVGDPNEKLFF
TRBV19	TRBJ1-6	CASSSRTENSPLHF
TRBV5-6	TRBJ2-2	CASSRMDSIGELFF
TRBV27	TRBJ2-3	CASSHSTAVSTDTQYF
TRBV2	TRBJ2-7	CASSDEYEQYF